The 29 T cell receptor beta chains given below trace back to one sample, sequenced in a study of monozygotic twins with inflammatory bowel disease (dated 2019 in TCRdb). Library preparation was by 5' RACE. Sequencing was carried out with an Illumina HiSeq 2500. TCRdb reprocessed the reads and provides one entry for every CDR3 protein sequence; no DNA is given. This sample's table contains approximately 160,000 distinct CDR3 sequences. 7.4% of the sample belongs to the ten largest clones. The sequencing sample was made of blood. The receptors originated from a human donor with ulcerative colitis or Crohn's disease, or a healthy co-twin of an affected twin (not recorded which).

The rearrangement links TRBV10-3 to TRBJ2-7; TCRdb selects TRBD2, and the lack of DNA leaves this call unchecked. The germline V gene encodes CDR1 ENHRY and CDR2 SYGVKD. This CDR3 is built from 12 residues. CDR3 sequence reads: CAIGPQAYEQYF.

V usage is TRBV12-3 or TRBV12-4 and J usage is TRBJ1-6; TCRdb calls TRBD1, which cannot be checked without DNA. CDR3 length equals 15 residues. The CDR3 sequence: CASSARGQGASPLHF.

This chain links TRBV7-9 with TRBJ1-1. The V gene's germline CDR1 is SEHNR and CDR2 FQNEAQ (reference sequence). The CDR3 contains 15 residues. The CDR3 reads CASKGPSAQGMEAFF. The whole variable domain, remainder taken from reference TRBV7-9 and TRBJ1-1, is DTGVSQNPRHKITKRGQNVTFRCDPISEHNRLYWYRQTLGQGPEFLTYFQNEAQLEKSRLLSDRFSAERPKGSFSTLEIQRTEQGDSAMYLCASKGPSAQGMEAFFGQGTRLTVV.

The chain links TRBV20-1 to TRBJ1-6; the TRBD1 assignment by TCRdb is unverifiable without DNA. The CDR3 length is 16 residues. Germline V gene data show CDR1 as DFQATT and CDR2 as SNEGSKA (reference sequence). The CDR3 region is CSASLQGSSYNSPLHF.

This chain uses TRBV10-3 with TRBJ2-7; without DNA, the TCRdb call of TRBD1 cannot be checked. Germline CDR1 reads ENHRY; CDR2 reads SYGVKD. This CDR3 contains 13 residues. CDR3: CATQPGQGGEQYF.

V and J are TRBV20-1 and TRBJ1-5; TCRdb's assignment of TRBD1 cannot be checked, as there is no DNA. Germline V gives CDR1 DFQATT, CDR2 SNEGSKA (reference sequence). The CDR3 sequence is 14 residues long. CDR3 region: CSARSGGAYQPQHF.

The chain carries TRBV7-9 and TRBJ1-3. The germline V gene has CDR1 SEHNR and CDR2 FQNEAQ (reference sequence). This CDR3 region has 14 residues. This chain's CDR3 is CASNLQGGGNTIYF.

This rearrangement joins TRBV6-1 to TRBJ1-1. Per the germline V gene, CDR1 is MNHNS and CDR2 is SASEGT. The CDR3 is made up of 14 amino acids. The CDR3 loop reads CASMRLDMNTEAFF.

V and J are TRBV5-1 and TRBJ2-7. The V gene's germline CDR1 is SGHRS and CDR2 YFSETQ. The CDR3 runs 14 residues. CDR3 amino acids: CASSLVGKSYEQYF.

The chain recombines TRBV6-2 or TRBV6-3 with TRBJ2-5; absent DNA, TCRdb's TRBD2 call cannot be checked. From germline, CDR1 is MNHEY and CDR2 SVGEGT. This CDR3 is built from 17 residues. CDR3 amino acids: CASSRTSGQATRETQYF.

The chain combines TRBV15 with TRBJ2-7; TCRdb returns TRBD1, unconfirmable since there is no DNA. The CDR3 totals 16 residues. Germline V gives CDR1 LNHNV, CDR2 YYDKDF (reference sequence). The CDR3 here is CATSRDRGPRSYEQYF.

This rearrangement joins TRBV5-4 to TRBJ1-2; the D call from TCRdb, TRBD1, cannot be confirmed without DNA. From germline, CDR1 is SGHNT and CDR2 YYREEE (reference sequence). CDR3 length: 17 residues. The CDR3 here is CASSRNPGTALNYGYTF. The full variable domain, completed using reference TRBV5-4 and TRBJ1-2, is ETGVTQSPTHLIKTRGQQVTLRCSSQSGHNTVSWYQQALGQGPQFIFQYYREEENGRGNFPPRFSGLQFPNYSSELNVNALELDDSALYLCASSRNPGTALNYGYTFGSGTRLTVV.

This sequence joins TRBV11-2 and TRBJ1-4. Germline V lookup: CDR1 SGHAT, CDR2 FQNNGV. This CDR3 is 16 amino acids long. CDR3 sequence: CASSSSKKGVGEKLFF.

This chain links TRBV20-1 with TRBJ2-3; TCRdb gives TRBD2 as the D gene, but with no DNA this cannot be confirmed. Germline values: CDR1 DFQATT, CDR2 SNEGSKA (reference sequence). CDR3 length equals 15 residues. The CDR3 sequence is CSALILAGPAGTQYF.

CDR3 in amino acids: CASSTGTANTGELFF. This chain uses TRBV18 with TRBJ2-2. Germline V gene sequence: CDR1 KGHSH, CDR2 LQKENI. The CDR3 has 15 amino acids.

This chain joins TRBV7-2 and TRBJ2-3. This CDR3 contains 16 residues. CDR1 and CDR2 (germline): SGHTA, FQGNSA. The CDR3 region is CASSLGVSGGTDTQYF.

This chain uses TRBV12-3 or TRBV12-4 with TRBJ1-1; lacking DNA, the TRBD1 call made by TCRdb goes unchecked. CDR3 length: 14 amino acids. CDR3: CASKAPDRADEAFF.

The V call is TRBV20-1, the J call TRBJ2-3; absent DNA, TCRdb's TRBD2 call cannot be checked. There are 13 residues in the CDR3. Germline CDR1 DFQATT, CDR2 SNEGSKA (reference sequence). This chain's CDR3 is CSSGPRGPDTQYF.

V usage is TRBV6-4 and J usage is TRBJ2-2; TCRdb reports TRBD2, a call that lacks DNA to check it against. The V gene's germline CDR1 is MRHNA and CDR2 SNTAGT. This CDR3 contains 21 residues. The CDR3 sequence: CASRRAGDTGTSRRSTGELFF.

This chain joins TRBV20-1 and TRBJ2-1; no DNA is available, so the TRBD2 call from TCRdb remains unchecked. Germline V gives CDR1 DFQATT, CDR2 SNEGSKA (reference sequence). This CDR3 region has 16 residues. The CDR3: CRPGLAEPDSYNEQFF.

The J gene is TRBJ1-6, the V gene TRBV5-1. The germline V gene encodes CDR1 SGHRS and CDR2 YFSETQ. This CDR3 is 15 amino acids long. The CDR3 loop reads CASSDQGSYNSPLHF.

The chain couples TRBV12-3 or TRBV12-4 to TRBJ2-3; no DNA is available, so the TRBD1 call from TCRdb remains unchecked. The CDR3 is 16 amino acids. The chain's CDR3 is CASSPLDRGFTDTQYF.

This sequence joins TRBV6-5 and TRBJ1-2; TCRdb's D call, TRBD1, is unchecked because there is no DNA. This CDR3 region has 11 residues. Germline V CDR1 and CDR2: MNHEY, SVGAGI. The CDR3 here is CASQGGYGYTF.

The chain joins TRBV24-1 to TRBJ2-3; TCRdb outputs TRBD2, but without DNA this stays unchecked. Per the germline V gene, CDR1 is KGHDR and CDR2 is SFDVKD. There are 16 residues in the CDR3. The CDR3 sequence is CATSDSASGSADTQYF.

The chain carries TRBV7-9 and TRBJ2-7; no DNA is available, so the TRBD2 call from TCRdb remains unchecked. Germline values: CDR1 SEHNR, CDR2 FQNEAQ (reference sequence). This CDR3 is built from 17 residues. The CDR3 loop is CASSPPGSGLEDYEQYF.

V usage is TRBV12-3 or TRBV12-4 and J usage is TRBJ1-1; TCRdb lists TRBD1, though no DNA is available to test this call. The CDR3 covers 11 residues. The chain's CDR3 is CASRNRVEAFF.

The rearrangement links TRBV27 to TRBJ2-1; TCRdb designates TRBD1, a call that cannot be tested without DNA. Germline CDR1 reads MNHEY; CDR2 reads SMNVEV (reference sequence). The CDR3 totals 19 residues. This CDR3 is CASSLSGQGRPAWEDEQFF.

This sequence joins TRBV5-1 and TRBJ1-2; checking the TCRdb D call of TRBD1 is not possible without DNA. CDR3 length equals 15 residues. Per the germline V gene, CDR1 is SGHRS and CDR2 is YFSETQ. The CDR3 sequence: CASSLGGSANYGYTF.

This chain links TRBV5-6 with TRBJ2-4. Germline values: CDR1 SGHDT, CDR2 YYEEEE. The CDR3 length is 15 residues. The CDR3 loop reads CASRMGLGKGNIQYF.